The present T cell receptor beta chain was sequenced within a study of beta chain features in type 1 diabetes. CDR3 size: 16 residues. Trimming removed 5 bases from V and 1 base from J, with 16 bases in between. Germline CDR1 and CDR2: LGHNA and YNFKEQ. Only a few counts were recorded for this clone. Antigen unknown. Sequencing targeted expressed TCRB transcripts, as all isolated RNA had been reverse transcribed. Method: immunoSEQ multiplex PCR; TCRdb's copy keeps in-frame clones and lacks some. Among 450,000 to 550,000 clones listed, approximately 28% were seen once. Study outcomes and limitations: Overrepresentation of cells with high TCR expression could result from cDNA sequencing.

The TCR originated in a man aged 18-30 years in good health. Sequenced: naive CD4+ T cells from blood. V usage is TRBV4-2 and J usage is TRBJ2-3; TRBD1 or TRBD2 may be the D gene (6 bases each). CDR3 amino acids: CASSSRQEGRTDTQYF. The CDR3, as DNA: TGTGCCAGCAGCTCCCGACAGGAGGGGCGCACAGATACGCAGTATTTT.